This entry describes one T cell receptor (beta chain). No antigen is known for it. Sequenced by immunoSEQ multiplex PCR; TCRdb stores in-frame clones only, minus some. The sample carries fewer than 65,000 clones, roughly nine tenths recorded once. This CDR3 is 12 amino acids long. V lost 4 bases and J 6 bases, leaving 10 bases between the germline ends. Germline V gene sequence: CDR1 SGHDT, CDR2 YYEEEE. This sample is part of a study of T cell clones after liver transplantation. Overall study results and limits: Graft donor-reactive T cells possibly entered the graft instead of undergoing deletion. A larger donor-reactive than third-party decline suggested partial antigen-specific deletion.

The TCR comes from a human patient who received a liver transplant. Some T cells may be transferred from the graft donor. Sample: CD8+ T cells from blood, taken 12 months after liver transplant. V usage is TRBV5-6 and J usage is TRBJ1-1, with D perhaps TRBD1 (5 bases). The CDR3 sequence: CASSLGVSEAFF. In DNA, the CDR3 is TGTGCCAGCAGCCTGGGGGTCTCTGAAGCTTTCTTT.